Shown below are 7 T cell receptor beta chains from a single sample sequenced in a study of blood T cell repertoires in COVID-19. Produced via immunoSEQ multiplex PCR; TCRdb's table is partial and in-frame only. The sample includes approximately 280,000 clones, roughly 84% of them seen just once. Sequenced: peripheral blood. The source is a human donor with COVID-19, enrolled during active disease. The donor label of this sample is uncertain.

V usage is TRBV5-6 and J usage is TRBJ1-4, with TRBD1 matching over 7 bases. The germline V gene has CDR1 SGHDT and CDR2 YYEEEE. This CDR3 is 14 amino acids long. Germline trimming cut 4 bases from V and 5 bases from J; bases unmatched to any gene: 5. The CDR3, as DNA: TGTGCCAGCAGCGGGGACAGCCCAAATGAAAAACTGTTTTTT. This encodes CASSGDSPNEKLFF. The full variable domain, completed using reference TRBV5-6 and TRBJ1-4, is DAGVTQSPTHLIKTRGQQVTLRCSPKSGHDTVSWYQQALGQGPQFIFQYYEEEERQRGNFPDRFSGHQFPNYSSELNVNALLLGDSALYLCASSGDSPNEKLFFGSGTQLSVL.

This sequence joins TRBV28 and TRBJ2-7; TRBD2 aligns across 9 bases. The CDR3 runs 14 residues. V was clipped by 6 bases and J by 4 bases; unmatched bases: 7. Germline assignment: CDR1 MDHEN and CDR2 SYDVKM. The CDR3 protein is CASRDSGSAYEQYF. In DNA, the CDR3 is TGTGCCAGCAGAGATAGCGGGAGCGCTTACGAGCAGTACTTC.

This sequence joins TRBV9 and TRBJ1-2; no clear D. Germline assignment: CDR1 SGDLS and CDR2 YYNGEE. The CDR3 consists of 16 residues. Trimming took 4 bases from V and 7 from J, leaving 23 bases between them. CDR3 DNA sequence: TGTGCCAGCAGCCCCCATGGCGGGGTTAGTGAGGGTGGCTACACCTTC. Translation: CASSPHGGVSEGGYTF.

This chain links TRBV2 with TRBJ1-6, with D unresolved. Germline V gene sequence: CDR1 SNHLY, CDR2 FYNNEI. The CDR3 is made up of 16 amino acids. The V end lost 2 bases, the J end lost 0 bases, and 8 bases lay between the germline ends. CDR3 nucleotides: TGTGCCAGCAGTGAACAACCGGGCTCCTATAATTCACCCCTCCACTTT. Translated, it gives CASSEQPGSYNSPLHF.

V and J are TRBV27 and TRBJ2-2, with a weak D call TRBD2 (5 bases). The V end lost 2 bases, the J end lost 4 bases, and 8 bases lay between the germline ends. Germline-derived CDR1 and CDR2 are MNHEY and SMNVEV (reference sequence). CDR3 length: 14 amino acids. CDR3 region: CASSLRGFTGELFF. Here the CDR3 DNA reads TGTGCCAGCAGTTTAAGAGGGTTCACCGGGGAGCTGTTTTTT.

This clone was counted only a few times. The chain links TRBV10-3 to TRBJ1-6; D is perhaps TRBD1 (5 bases). Trimming left V 4 bases short and J 8 bases short, with 12 bases between. The CDR3 is made up of 14 amino acids. Germline CDR1 is ENHRY and CDR2 is SYGVKD. CDR3 residues: CAISAGGGYSPLHF. The CDR3 nucleotides read TGTGCCATCAGTGCCGGCGGGGGATATTCACCCCTCCACTTT.

This clone was recorded only once. CDR3 nucleotides: TGTGCCAGCAGCTTAGCCACAGGGGAGGTTGAAAAACTGTTTTTT. Amino acid sequence: CASSLATGEVEKLFF. The chain has TRBV7-9 and TRBJ1-4; 7 bases match TRBD1. The CDR3 loop spans 15 amino acids. CDR1 SEHNR and CDR2 FQNEAQ come from the germline V gene (reference sequence). Trimming took 0 bases from V and 7 from J; bases not matched to a gene: 5.